This entry features one TCR beta chain sequence. Its cognate antigen is unknown. The CDR3 carries no conserved terminal phenylalanine or tryptophan, so it likely arises from a read error. The source of the sample is a study of T cells in Graves' hyperthyroidism and ophthalmopathy. Study results and limitations: Ophthalmopathy could be told apart from stable hyperthyroidism with a 13 V-J model.

Graves' hyperthyroidism qualified as stable when ophthalmopathy did not progress within 18 months. With a duration under 2 months, the hyperthyroidism was newly diagnosed in patients aged 18 to 65. Germline V gene data show CDR1 as SGHRS and CDR2 as YFSETQ. Deletions cut 2 bases from V and 1 base from J, with 9 bases between. The CDR3 runs 15 residues. Amplification targeted TCR beta CDR3 regions from RNA transcripts. The TCR CDR3 was amplified in a first-round RT-PCR using the HTBI primer set. TCRdb processed the multiplex PCR reads anew with MiXCR; each CDR3 protein has one entry. The table has 500,000 to 550,000 distinct CDR3 sequences, around 21% seen once; the top ten hold about 25%.

This rearrangement joins TRBV5-1 to TRBJ2-2; possible D gene TRBD1, 6 bases. The clonotype comes from a man aged 18 to 29 with Graves' hyperthyroidism. The sequenced sample consisted of blood. The CDR3 here is CASSFPDRNTGELFL. The CDR3 DNA is TGCGCCAGCAGCTTCCCGGACAGGAACACCGGGGAGCTGTTTTTG.